This entry describes one T cell receptor beta chain. No antigen is known for it. The junction shows a germline mismatch at one end, possibly a read error. The CDR3 is 14 amino acids. Germline loops: CDR1 LGHNA, CDR2 YNFKEQ. The use of a sample-barcoded 5' primer and a J-beta primer mix characterized a second PCR of about 6 to 12 cycles. In TCRdb, the 5' RACE reads were re-called with MiXCR into one record per CDR3 protein. The table shows a few hundred thousand distinct CDR3 sequences, with roughly 29% occurring only once. The data were obtained in a study of blood T cells in healthy people across ages. Every sample yielded at least 6.5 million isolated PBMCs. Study-level findings and limits: PBMCs were not sorted, which prevented a conclusive comparison of naive versus antigen-experienced cells. Fewer expanded clones and more diversity marked long-lived versus aged donors. Naive T cell percentage showed a strong correlation with the diversity of TCR beta.

The receptor was derived from a woman aged 65 to 85 in good health. The chain links TRBV4-2 to TRBJ1-6, with 10 bases identical to TRBD1. Sequenced sample: blood. The CDR3 DNA reads as TGTGCCAGCAGCCCGGGACAGGGGAACTCACCCTTCCACTTT. It codes for CASSPGQGNSPFHF.